This T cell receptor beta chain derives from a study of T cell responses to AZD1222 COVID-19 vaccine. Trimming removed 0 bases at V and 5 bases at J, with 14 bases between. CDR1 is SGHNT, CDR2 YYREEE, per germline (reference sequence). The CDR3 spans 15 residues. Profiled with immunoSEQ multiplex PCR; TCRdb holds only in-frame clones, not every one. The sample carries 130,000 or so clones, over 85% recorded once. This TCR was sampled from an adult in good health. V gene TRBV5-4 combines with J gene TRBJ1-1, with a weak D call TRBD1 (6 bases). Sequenced material: peripheral blood, taken on day 0 of AZD1222 vaccination. CDR3 region: CASSLGGGEWTEAFF. CDR3 DNA sequence: TGTGCCAGCAGCTTGGGAGGGGGAGAGTGGACTGAAGCTTTCTTT.